This TCR beta chain was sequenced during a study of technical replicates of blood from a few donors (dated by TCRdb to 2016 to 2017). A word on this clone: Its specific antigen is unknown. No base-level quality is on record; no much larger clone is a single base apart.

The CDR3, from cysteine to phenylalanine, totals 15 residues. The only DNA kept is the CDR3, 45 bases in frame from the first base. The library was produced with the immunoSEQ multiplex PCR assay. TCRdb's version of the immuneACCESS table is confined to in-frame rearrangements and falls short of the full clone set. An unresolved V gene accounts for under half of the shortfall where checked; the remainder is of unknown origin. The sample has some 64,000 clones on record, around 97% of them singletons. Together, the top ten hold 0.19% of the sample. Recombination linked TRBV12-2 to TRBJ2-7; the D call of TRBD1 is as the table states it, not checked on the DNA. TRBV12-2 is a recognized pseudogene. The sample consisted of T cells isolated from PBMCs. The TCR sequence derives from a human donor in good health. CDR3 protein: CASRDGTGGSGEQYF. The bases read TGTGCAAGTCGCGATGGGACAGGGGGCTCCGGCGAGCAGTACTTC.